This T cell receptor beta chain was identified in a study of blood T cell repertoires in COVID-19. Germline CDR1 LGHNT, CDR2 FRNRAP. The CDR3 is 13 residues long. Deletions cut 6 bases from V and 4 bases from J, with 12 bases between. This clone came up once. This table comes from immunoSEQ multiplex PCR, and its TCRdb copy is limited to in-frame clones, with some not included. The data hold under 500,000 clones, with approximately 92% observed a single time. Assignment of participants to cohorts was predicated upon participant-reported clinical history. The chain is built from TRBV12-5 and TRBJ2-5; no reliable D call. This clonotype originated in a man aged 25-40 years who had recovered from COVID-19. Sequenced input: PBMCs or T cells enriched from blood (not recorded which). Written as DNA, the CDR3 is TGTGCTAGTGGGCTTCCTCCTATAGAGACCCAGTACTTC. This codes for CASGLPPIETQYF.